This TCR beta chain is from a study of blood T cells in healthy people across ages. The study's findings and limits: A roughly linear age-dependent decrease characterized TCR beta diversity per million T cells.

The CDR3 runs 16 residues. Trimming took 3 bases from V and 0 from J; bases not matched to a gene: 7. CDR1 SGDLS and CDR2 YYNGEE come from the germline V gene. Of note for this clonotype: Antigen unknown.

Primers used in a second PCR of roughly 7 to 12 cycles were a sample-barcoded 5' primer and a J-beta primer mix. TCRdb redid the calling of the 5' RACE reads with MiXCR, one entry per CDR3 protein. The sample yields some 560,000 distinct CDR3 sequences, about 26% seen once. The sample was also linked to a second study, of T cells of mothers and their children.

The chain has TRBV9 and TRBJ2-3; TRBD2 matches 7 bases. The receptor's source is a boy between 2 and 10 years old in good health. Sequenced: blood. The CDR3 bases are TGTGCCAGCAGCGGTGCTAGCGGAACAAGCACAGATACGCAGTATTTT. This gives the protein CASSGASGTSTDTQYF.